This T cell receptor (beta chain) is from a study of T cell responses to AZD1222 COVID-19 vaccine (dated by TCRdb to 2020 to 2022). Broadly, across the study: A total of around 240 trial participants underwent TCR sequencing, of whom 200 to 220 received two doses of AZD1222 and about 26 received two doses of the MenACWY control vaccine. Trial participants were enrolled into age subgroups of 18-55, 56-69 and 70-plus years, which contained about 150, 28 and 57 TCR-sequenced participants, respectively.

Details on this clone: Its target antigen remains unknown. Base qualities are not recorded, but no much larger clone differs from it by a single base.

The CDR3 regions of human TCRbeta chains were subjected to immunosequencing. On the authors' methods: TCRs in the repertoires were matched against a reference library of SARS-CoV-2-specific TCRs that had been generated with the MIRA antigen-specificity platform. Breadth meant the fraction of unique TCRs that were SARS-CoV-2-associated, whereas depth meant the fraction of total T cells that were SARS-CoV-2-associated. Using the MIRA data, every spike-specific TCR was mapped to the spike region that the TCR reacted to and assigned to either a CD4 or a CD8 class. Log10-transformed breadth and depth values were compared by one-way ANOVA with Sidak's multiple comparisons tests. TCRdb limited this immuneACCESS table to in-frame rearrangements with V and J called. A share of clones is missing; checked studies link under half to unresolved V genes, and the rest is unexplained. The DNA was the basis for D and trimming; V, J and clone size are from that table. This sample has 150,000 or so clones in its table, and just over 90% of those were observed once. 2.8% of the sample is in the top ten clones.

The time point label of this sample denotes: baseline before first vaccination. The sample's treatment or condition, from its label and the paper: meningococcal conjugate vaccine given as trial control. Vaccinee samples were obtained from the UK trials COV001 and COV002, which included a single-blind randomized controlled phase 2/3 trial of AZD1222 (ChAdOx1 nCoV-19) in healthy adults. Trial participant PBMC samples were collected at day 0 and day 28 after the second dose for TCRbeta chain sequencing. At the junction V is shortened by 1 base and J by 4 bases; bases outside the gene matches: 3. There are 14 amino acids in the CDR3, from cysteine to phenylalanine inclusive. Only the CDR3 part of the read is kept: 42 bases, read in frame from the first base. The germline V gene (reference sequence) specifies LGHDT as CDR1 and YNNKEL as CDR2. What the research found in general, with its limitations: The vaccine-associated CD4 TCRs covered the entire spike protein, and the dominant responses fell in regions 160-218 and 743-854. Conclusions about previously exposed vaccinees are limited because only 6 or 7 AZD1222 recipients were SARS-CoV-2 seropositive at baseline. Epitopes outside the regions mutated in the B.1.351 and B.1.1.7 variants were reportedly recognized by nearly half of the unique spike-specific TCRs. Because no samples from the day 14 peak response were available, repertoires could be characterized only after the peak T cell response. Participants were mostly white British, with more females than males. The authors suggested clonal diversity may have been underestimated. The 56-69-year group was small, and its depth increase did not reach significance, likely because of low power. A significant rise in spike-specific TCR breadth and depth was observed after two AZD1222 doses relative to day 0 and relative to MenACWY recipients.

The origin of this receptor is an adult in good health. This sample comprised peripheral blood, obtained on day 0 of MenACWY control vaccination. This sequence uses TRBV3-1 (or the pseudogene TRBV3-2) and TRBJ1-1, with 7 central nucleotides matching TRBD1. This receptor carries the CDR3 CASSQAYRGTEAFF. The nucleotide sequence is given as TGTGCCAGCAGCCAAGCTTACAGGGGCACTGAAGCTTTCTTT.